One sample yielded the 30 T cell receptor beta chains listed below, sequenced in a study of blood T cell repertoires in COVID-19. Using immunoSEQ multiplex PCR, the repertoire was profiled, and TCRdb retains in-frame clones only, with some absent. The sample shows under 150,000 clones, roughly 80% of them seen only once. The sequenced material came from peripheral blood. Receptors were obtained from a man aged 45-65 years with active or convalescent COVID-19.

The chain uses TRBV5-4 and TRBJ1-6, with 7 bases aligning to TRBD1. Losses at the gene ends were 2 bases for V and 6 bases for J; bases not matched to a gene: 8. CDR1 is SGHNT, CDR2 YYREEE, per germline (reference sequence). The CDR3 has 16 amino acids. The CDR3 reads CASSFDRARSNSPLHF. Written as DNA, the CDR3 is TGTGCCAGCAGCTTTGACAGGGCGAGGAGTAATTCACCCCTCCACTTT. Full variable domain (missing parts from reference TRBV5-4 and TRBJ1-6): ETGVTQSPTHLIKTRGQQVTLRCSSQSGHNTVSWYQQALGQGPQFIFQYYREEENGRGNFPPRFSGLQFPNYSSELNVNALELDDSALYLCASSFDRARSNSPLHFGNGTRLTVT.

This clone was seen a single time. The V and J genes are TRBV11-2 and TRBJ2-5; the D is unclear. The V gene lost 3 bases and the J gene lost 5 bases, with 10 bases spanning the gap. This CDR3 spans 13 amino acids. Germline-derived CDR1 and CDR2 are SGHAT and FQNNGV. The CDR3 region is CASSFGGWETQYF. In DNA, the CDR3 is TGTGCCAGCAGCTTTGGCGGTTGGGAGACCCAGTACTTC.

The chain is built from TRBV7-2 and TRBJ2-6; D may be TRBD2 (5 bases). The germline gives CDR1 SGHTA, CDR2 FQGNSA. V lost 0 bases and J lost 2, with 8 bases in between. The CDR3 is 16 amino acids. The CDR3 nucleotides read TGTGCCAGCAGCTTAGCGTCGGGGACTGGGGCCAACGTCCTGACTTTC. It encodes CASSLASGTGANVLTF.

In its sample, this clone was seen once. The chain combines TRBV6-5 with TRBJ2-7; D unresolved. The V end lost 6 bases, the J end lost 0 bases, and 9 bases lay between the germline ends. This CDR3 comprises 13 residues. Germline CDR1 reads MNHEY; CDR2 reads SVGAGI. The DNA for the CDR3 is TGTGCCAGCAGAGGCAGGCGCTCCTACGAGCAGTACTTC. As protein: CASRGRRSYEQYF.

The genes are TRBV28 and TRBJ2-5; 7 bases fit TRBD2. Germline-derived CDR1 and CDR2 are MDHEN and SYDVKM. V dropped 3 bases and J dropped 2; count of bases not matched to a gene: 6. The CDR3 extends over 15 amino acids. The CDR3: CASSLGGGVQETQYF. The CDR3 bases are TGTGCCAGCAGTTTGGGGGGAGGGGTACAAGAGACCCAGTACTTC.

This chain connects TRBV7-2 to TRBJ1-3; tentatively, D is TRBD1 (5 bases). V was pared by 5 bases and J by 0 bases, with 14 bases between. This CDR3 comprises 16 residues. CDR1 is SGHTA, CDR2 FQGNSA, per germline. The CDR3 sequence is CASSIRAASSGNTIYF. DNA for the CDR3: TGTGCCAGCAGCATCAGGGCGGCCAGCTCTGGAAACACCATATATTTT.

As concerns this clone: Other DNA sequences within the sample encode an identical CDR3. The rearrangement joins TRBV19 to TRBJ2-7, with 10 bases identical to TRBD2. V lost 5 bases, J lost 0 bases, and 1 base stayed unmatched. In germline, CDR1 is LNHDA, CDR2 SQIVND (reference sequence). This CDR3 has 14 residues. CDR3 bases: TGTGCCAGTAGTTGGACTAGCGGCTCCTACGAGCAGTACTTC. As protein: CASSWTSGSYEQYF.

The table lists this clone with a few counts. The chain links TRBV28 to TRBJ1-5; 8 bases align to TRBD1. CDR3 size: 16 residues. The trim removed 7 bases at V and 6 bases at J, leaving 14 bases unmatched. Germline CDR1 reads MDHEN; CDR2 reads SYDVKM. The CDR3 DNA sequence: TGTGCCAGCATTTCCCCTATCCGACAGGGGAGTCAGCCCCAGCATTTT. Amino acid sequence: CASISPIRQGSQPQHF.

The CDR3 bases are TGTGCCAGCAGCTTCGGCACCGGGGAGCTGTTTTTT. Its translation is CASSFGTGELFF. The rearrangement uses TRBV7-9 and TRBJ2-2; D not resolved. V lost 3 bases and J lost 4, with 3 bases in between. The CDR3 length is 12 residues. Germline-derived CDR1 and CDR2 are SEHNR and FQNEAQ (reference sequence).

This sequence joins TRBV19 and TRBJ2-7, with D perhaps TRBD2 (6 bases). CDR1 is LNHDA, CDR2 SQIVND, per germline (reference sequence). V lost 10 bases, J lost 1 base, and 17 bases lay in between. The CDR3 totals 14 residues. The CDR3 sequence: CATAPGVMSYEQYF. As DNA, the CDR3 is TGTGCCACCGCACCGGGGGTTATGTCCTACGAGCAGTACTTC.

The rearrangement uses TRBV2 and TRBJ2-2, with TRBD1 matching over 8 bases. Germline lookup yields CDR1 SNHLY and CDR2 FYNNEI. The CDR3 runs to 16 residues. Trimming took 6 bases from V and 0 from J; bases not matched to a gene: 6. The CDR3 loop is CASRRTGFANTGELFF. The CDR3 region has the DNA TGTGCCAGCAGGAGGACAGGGTTCGCGAACACCGGGGAGCTGTTTTTT.

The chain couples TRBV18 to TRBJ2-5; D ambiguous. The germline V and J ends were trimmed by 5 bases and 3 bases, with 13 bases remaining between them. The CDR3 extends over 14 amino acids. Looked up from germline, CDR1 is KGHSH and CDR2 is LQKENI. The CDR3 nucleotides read TGTGCCAGCTCAGCCAGAAATTTCAAAGAGACCCAGTACTTC. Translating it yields CASSARNFKETQYF.

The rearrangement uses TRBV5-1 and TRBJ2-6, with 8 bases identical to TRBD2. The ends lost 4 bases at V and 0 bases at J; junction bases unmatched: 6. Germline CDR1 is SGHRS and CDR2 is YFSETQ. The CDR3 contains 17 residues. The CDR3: CASSPGLANSGANVLTF. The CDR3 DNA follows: TGCGCCAGCAGCCCCGGACTAGCTAACTCTGGGGCCAACGTCCTGACTTTC.

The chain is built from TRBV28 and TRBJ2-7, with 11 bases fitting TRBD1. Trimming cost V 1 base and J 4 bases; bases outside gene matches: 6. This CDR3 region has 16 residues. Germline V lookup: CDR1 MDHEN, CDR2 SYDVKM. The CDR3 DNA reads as TGTGCCAGCAGTTTATTCCCGGACAGGGGGCATTACGAGCAGTACTTC. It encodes CASSLFPDRGHYEQYF.

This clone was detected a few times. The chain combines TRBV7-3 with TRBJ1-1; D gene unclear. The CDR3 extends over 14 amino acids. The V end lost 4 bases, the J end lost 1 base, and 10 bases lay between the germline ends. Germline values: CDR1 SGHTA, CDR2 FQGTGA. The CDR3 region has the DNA TGTGCCAGCAGCTCCGGTGGAGGGAACACTGAAGCTTTCTTT. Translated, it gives CASSSGGGNTEAFF.

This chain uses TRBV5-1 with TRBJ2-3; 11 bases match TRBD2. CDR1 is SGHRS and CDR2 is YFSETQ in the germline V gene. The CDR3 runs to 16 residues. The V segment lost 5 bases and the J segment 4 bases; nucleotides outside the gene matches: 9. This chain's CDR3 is CASRPTSGSRADTQYF. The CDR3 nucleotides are TGCGCCAGCAGGCCTACTAGCGGGAGTAGGGCAGATACGCAGTATTTT. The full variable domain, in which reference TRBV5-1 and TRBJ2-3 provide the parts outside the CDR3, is KAGVTQTPRYLIKTRGQQVTLSCSPISGHRSVSWYQQTPGQGLQFLFEYFSETQRNKGNFPGRFSGRQFSNSRSEMNVSTLELGDSALYLCASRPTSGSRADTQYFGPGTRLTVL.

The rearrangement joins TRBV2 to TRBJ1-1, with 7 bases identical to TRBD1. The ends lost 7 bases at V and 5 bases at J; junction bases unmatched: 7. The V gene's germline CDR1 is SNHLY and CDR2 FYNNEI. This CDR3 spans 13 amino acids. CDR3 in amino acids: CASTRGRGTEAFF. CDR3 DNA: TGTGCCAGCACCCGGGGCAGGGGGACTGAAGCTTTCTTT.

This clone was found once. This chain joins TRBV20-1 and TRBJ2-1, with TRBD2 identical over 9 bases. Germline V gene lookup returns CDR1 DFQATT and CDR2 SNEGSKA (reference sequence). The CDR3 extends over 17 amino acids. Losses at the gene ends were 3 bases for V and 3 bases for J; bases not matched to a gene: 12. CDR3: CSASDVLGSGSYNEQFF. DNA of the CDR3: TGCAGTGCTAGTGACGTCCTTGGTAGCGGGAGCTACAATGAGCAGTTCTTC.

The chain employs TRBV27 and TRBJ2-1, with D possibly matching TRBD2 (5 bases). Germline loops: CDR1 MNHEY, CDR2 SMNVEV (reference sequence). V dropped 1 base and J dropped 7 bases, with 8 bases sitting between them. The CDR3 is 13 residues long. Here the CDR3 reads CASSLLGLNEQFF. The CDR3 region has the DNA TGTGCCAGCAGTTTATTAGGACTTAATGAGCAGTTCTTC.

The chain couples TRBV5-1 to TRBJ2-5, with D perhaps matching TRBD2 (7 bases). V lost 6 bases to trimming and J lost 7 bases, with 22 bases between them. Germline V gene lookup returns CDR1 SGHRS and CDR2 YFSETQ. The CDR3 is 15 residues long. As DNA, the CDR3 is TGCGCCAGCACCAACCCCTGGGGGGGGGCCGGGACCCAGTACTTC. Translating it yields CASTNPWGGAGTQYF.

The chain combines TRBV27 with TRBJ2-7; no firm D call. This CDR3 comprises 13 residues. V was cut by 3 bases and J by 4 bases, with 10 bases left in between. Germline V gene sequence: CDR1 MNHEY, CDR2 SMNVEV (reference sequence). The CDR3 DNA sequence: TGTGCCAGCAGTTTTAGCCCGGCGTACGAGCAGTACTTC. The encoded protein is CASSFSPAYEQYF.

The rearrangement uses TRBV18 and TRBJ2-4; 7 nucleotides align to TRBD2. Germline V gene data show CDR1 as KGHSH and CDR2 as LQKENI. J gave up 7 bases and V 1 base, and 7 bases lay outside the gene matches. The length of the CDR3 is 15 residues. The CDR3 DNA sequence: TGTGCCAGCTCACCACAACTAGCGAGGGAGAACATTCAGTACTTC. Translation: CASSPQLARENIQYF.

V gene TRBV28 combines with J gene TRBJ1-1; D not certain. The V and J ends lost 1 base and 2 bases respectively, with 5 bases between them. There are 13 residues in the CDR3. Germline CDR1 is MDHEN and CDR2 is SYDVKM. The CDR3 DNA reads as TGTGCCAGCAGTTTATCGGGTAACACTGAAGCTTTCTTT. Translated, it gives CASSLSGNTEAFF.

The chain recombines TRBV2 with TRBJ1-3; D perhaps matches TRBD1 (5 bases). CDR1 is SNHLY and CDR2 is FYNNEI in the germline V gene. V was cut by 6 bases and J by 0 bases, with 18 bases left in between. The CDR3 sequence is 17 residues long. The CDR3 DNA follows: TGTGCCAGCAGCGCGGTAGGGGACTCTTACTCTGGAAACACCATATATTTT. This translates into CASSAVGDSYSGNTIYF.

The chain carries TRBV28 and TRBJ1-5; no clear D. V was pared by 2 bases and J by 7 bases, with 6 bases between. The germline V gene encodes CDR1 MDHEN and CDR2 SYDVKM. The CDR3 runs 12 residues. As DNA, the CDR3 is TGTGCCAGCAGTTTACTACGACAGCCCCAGCATTTT. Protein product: CASSLLRQPQHF.

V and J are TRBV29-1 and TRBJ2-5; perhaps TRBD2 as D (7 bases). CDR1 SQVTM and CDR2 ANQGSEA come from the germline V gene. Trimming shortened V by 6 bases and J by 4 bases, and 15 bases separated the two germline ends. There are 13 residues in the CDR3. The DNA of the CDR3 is TGCAGCGTGCTAGCAGGGGAGGGAGAGACCCAGTACTTC. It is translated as CSVLAGEGETQYF.

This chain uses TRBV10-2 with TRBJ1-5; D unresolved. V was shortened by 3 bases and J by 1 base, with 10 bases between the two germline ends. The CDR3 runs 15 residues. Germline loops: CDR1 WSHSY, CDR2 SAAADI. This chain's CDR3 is CASSETGVSNQPQHF. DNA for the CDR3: TGCGCCAGCAGTGAAACGGGAGTGAGCAATCAGCCCCAGCATTTT.

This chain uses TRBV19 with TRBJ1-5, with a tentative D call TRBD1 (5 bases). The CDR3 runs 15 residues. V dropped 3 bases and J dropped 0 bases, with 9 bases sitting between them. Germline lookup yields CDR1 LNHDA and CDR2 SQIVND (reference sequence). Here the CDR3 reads CASSMTVYSNQPQHF. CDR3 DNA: TGTGCCAGTAGTATGACAGTATATAGCAATCAGCCCCAGCATTTT.

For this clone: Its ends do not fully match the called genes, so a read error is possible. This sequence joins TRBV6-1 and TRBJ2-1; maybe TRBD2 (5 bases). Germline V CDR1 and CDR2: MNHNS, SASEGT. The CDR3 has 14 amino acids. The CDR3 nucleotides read TGTGCCAGCAGCGAAGAACACGGGAACAATGAGCAGTTCTTC. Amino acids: CASSEEHGNNEQFF.

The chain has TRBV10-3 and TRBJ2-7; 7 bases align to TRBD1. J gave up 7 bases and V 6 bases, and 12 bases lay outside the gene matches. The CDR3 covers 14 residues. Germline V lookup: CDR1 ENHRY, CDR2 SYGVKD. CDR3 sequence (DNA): TGTGCCATCAGCGGGGACAGAGCCGGGGAGGAGCAGTACTTC. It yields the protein CAISGDRAGEEQYF.